The 10 T cell receptor beta chains below come from one sample, sequenced in a study of naive and memory T cell subsets. Both TRBC1 and TRBC2 were covered by a beta constant-region primer of two equimolar oligonucleotides. TCRdb independently ran MiXCR on the UMI-ligation and nested PCR reads; one entry per CDR3 protein. The sample includes tens of thousands of distinct CDR3 sequences, approximately 14% of them seen just once. The material sequenced was central memory CD4+ T cells from blood. These receptors originate from a human donor in good health.

As DNA, the CDR3 is TGTGCCAGCAGCCAGTTCGGGGGGCTGACTTGGAACACCGGGGAGCTGTTTTTT. Translated: CASSQFGGLTWNTGELFF. The V gene is TRBV11-3, the J gene TRBJ2-2; D might be TRBD2 (7 bases). This CDR3 region has 18 residues. Germline V gene lookup returns CDR1 SGHNT and CDR2 YENEEA. V shed 5 bases and J shed 1 base, with 20 bases lying between them.

This clonotype was detected many times. This chain links TRBV29-1 with TRBJ2-3; the match to TRBD1 covers 8 bases. The germline V gene encodes CDR1 SQVTM and CDR2 ANQGSEA. V lost 4 bases, J lost 0 bases, and 3 bases stayed unmatched. The CDR3 is 14 residues long. CDR3 region: CSVGTGSSTDTQYF. In DNA form, the CDR3 reads TGCAGCGTTGGGACAGGGTCTAGCACAGATACGCAGTATTTT.

This clonotype was counted many times. The V and J genes are TRBV20-1 and TRBJ2-5; 10 bases align to TRBD1. Germline-derived CDR1 and CDR2 are DFQATT and SNEGSKA (reference sequence). J lost 5 bases, V lost 5 bases, and 5 bases had no gene match. The length of the CDR3 is 13 residues. Written as DNA, the CDR3 is TGCAGTGCTCTAGACAGGGGGCTGGAGACCCAGTACTTC. Translated: CSALDRGLETQYF.

The chain combines TRBV6-6 with TRBJ1-1; D possibly corresponds to TRBD1 (5 bases). The CDR3 covers 11 residues. Trimming took 8 bases from V and 11 from J, leaving 15 bases between them. Germline-derived CDR1 and CDR2 are MNHNY and SVGAGI (reference sequence). The CDR3 coding sequence is TGTGCCAGCGGTGGAGGGGTTGGTGCTTTCTTT. It specifies CASGGGVGAFF.

Ten or more counts support this clonotype. This rearrangement joins TRBV4-1 to TRBJ2-2, with D unclear. Between the trimmed V and J ends, which lost 4 bases and 0 bases, there was a span of 9 bases. Germline V gene sequence: CDR1 MGHRA, CDR2 YSYEKL. This CDR3 is 15 amino acids long. The CDR3 DNA is TGCGCCAGCAGCCGCCATGCGACGAACACCGGGGAGCTGTTTTTT. This codes for CASSRHATNTGELFF.

This clonotype was detected a few times. The rearrangement uses TRBV5-4 and TRBJ2-5; tentatively, D is TRBD2 (5 bases). Trimming removed 2 bases from V and 4 bases from J, with 15 bases in between. The CDR3 length is 15 residues. The V gene's germline CDR1 is SGHNT and CDR2 YYREEE (reference sequence). The CDR3 protein is CASSFGSITRETQYF. Written as DNA, the CDR3 is TGTGCCAGCAGCTTTGGGAGCATTACCAGAGAGACCCAGTACTTC.

This clonotype was recorded many times. CDR3 region: CARGSWLAWKDTQYF. CDR3 bases: TGTGCCAGAGGGTCCTGGCTAGCGTGGAAAGATACGCAGTATTTT. The rearrangement links TRBV2 to TRBJ2-3, with a possible D match to TRBD2 (6 bases). The CDR3 sequence is 15 residues long. V was trimmed by 9 bases and J by 5 bases, leaving 21 bases between them. Germline lookup yields CDR1 SNHLY and CDR2 FYNNEI.

The chain carries TRBV11-2 and TRBJ2-7; D is uncertain. The CDR3 loop spans 11 amino acids. V lost 7 bases to trimming and J lost 6 bases, with 10 bases between them. The germline V gene has CDR1 SGHAT and CDR2 FQNNGV. CDR3 sequence reads: CASTLSSEQYF. The CDR3 DNA sequence: TGTGCCAGCACCCTGTCTAGCGAGCAGTACTTC.

This rearrangement joins TRBV20-1 to TRBJ1-2, with 10 bases fitting TRBD1. The CDR3 runs to 14 residues. Germline loops: CDR1 DFQATT, CDR2 SNEGSKA (reference sequence). V lost 3 bases, J lost 6 bases, and 7 bases stayed unmatched. This CDR3 reads CSASKGQGRDGYTF. The CDR3, as DNA: TGCAGTGCTAGCAAGGGACAGGGGCGAGATGGCTACACCTTC.

The chain links TRBV5-1 to TRBJ2-7; 8 bases are a match to TRBD2. The junction had 6 bases not matched to a gene; V was cut back by 4 bases and J by 3 bases. Germline V lookup: CDR1 SGHRS, CDR2 YFSETQ. The CDR3 sequence is 14 residues long. The CDR3 nucleotides read TGCGCCAGCAGCCGTATCAGCGGGAGCTACGAGCAGTACTTC. Translated: CASSRISGSYEQYF.